This TCR beta chain was identified during a study of human T cells and chemical hapten exposure. CDR3 length equals 15 residues. CDR1 and CDR2 from the germline V gene are MNHEY and SVGAGI. V was pared by 6 bases and J by 3 bases, with 7 bases of the junction left unmatched. Time point: patch test 1, 2 weeks after DPC sensitization. Documented treatment: therapeutic diphenylcyclopropenone sensitization with weekly scalp DPC. TCRdb analysed the RACE reads with MiXCR anew, one entry per CDR3 protein. The table lists some 120,000 distinct CDR3 sequences, about 12% of them singletons, with approximately 1.5% in the top ten.

The specimen was whole blood, collected in connection with sensitization to the hapten diphenylcyclopropenone (DPC). The chain uses TRBV6-5 and TRBJ1-5; 8 positions match TRBD1. The TCR comes from a woman aged 45-65 years with alopecia areata. Some clones in this sample may be carry-over from other donors' samples. The CDR3 coding sequence is TGTGCCAGCAGACCCGACAGGGGTCTCAATCAGCCCCAGCATTTT. Protein product: CASRPDRGLNQPQHF.